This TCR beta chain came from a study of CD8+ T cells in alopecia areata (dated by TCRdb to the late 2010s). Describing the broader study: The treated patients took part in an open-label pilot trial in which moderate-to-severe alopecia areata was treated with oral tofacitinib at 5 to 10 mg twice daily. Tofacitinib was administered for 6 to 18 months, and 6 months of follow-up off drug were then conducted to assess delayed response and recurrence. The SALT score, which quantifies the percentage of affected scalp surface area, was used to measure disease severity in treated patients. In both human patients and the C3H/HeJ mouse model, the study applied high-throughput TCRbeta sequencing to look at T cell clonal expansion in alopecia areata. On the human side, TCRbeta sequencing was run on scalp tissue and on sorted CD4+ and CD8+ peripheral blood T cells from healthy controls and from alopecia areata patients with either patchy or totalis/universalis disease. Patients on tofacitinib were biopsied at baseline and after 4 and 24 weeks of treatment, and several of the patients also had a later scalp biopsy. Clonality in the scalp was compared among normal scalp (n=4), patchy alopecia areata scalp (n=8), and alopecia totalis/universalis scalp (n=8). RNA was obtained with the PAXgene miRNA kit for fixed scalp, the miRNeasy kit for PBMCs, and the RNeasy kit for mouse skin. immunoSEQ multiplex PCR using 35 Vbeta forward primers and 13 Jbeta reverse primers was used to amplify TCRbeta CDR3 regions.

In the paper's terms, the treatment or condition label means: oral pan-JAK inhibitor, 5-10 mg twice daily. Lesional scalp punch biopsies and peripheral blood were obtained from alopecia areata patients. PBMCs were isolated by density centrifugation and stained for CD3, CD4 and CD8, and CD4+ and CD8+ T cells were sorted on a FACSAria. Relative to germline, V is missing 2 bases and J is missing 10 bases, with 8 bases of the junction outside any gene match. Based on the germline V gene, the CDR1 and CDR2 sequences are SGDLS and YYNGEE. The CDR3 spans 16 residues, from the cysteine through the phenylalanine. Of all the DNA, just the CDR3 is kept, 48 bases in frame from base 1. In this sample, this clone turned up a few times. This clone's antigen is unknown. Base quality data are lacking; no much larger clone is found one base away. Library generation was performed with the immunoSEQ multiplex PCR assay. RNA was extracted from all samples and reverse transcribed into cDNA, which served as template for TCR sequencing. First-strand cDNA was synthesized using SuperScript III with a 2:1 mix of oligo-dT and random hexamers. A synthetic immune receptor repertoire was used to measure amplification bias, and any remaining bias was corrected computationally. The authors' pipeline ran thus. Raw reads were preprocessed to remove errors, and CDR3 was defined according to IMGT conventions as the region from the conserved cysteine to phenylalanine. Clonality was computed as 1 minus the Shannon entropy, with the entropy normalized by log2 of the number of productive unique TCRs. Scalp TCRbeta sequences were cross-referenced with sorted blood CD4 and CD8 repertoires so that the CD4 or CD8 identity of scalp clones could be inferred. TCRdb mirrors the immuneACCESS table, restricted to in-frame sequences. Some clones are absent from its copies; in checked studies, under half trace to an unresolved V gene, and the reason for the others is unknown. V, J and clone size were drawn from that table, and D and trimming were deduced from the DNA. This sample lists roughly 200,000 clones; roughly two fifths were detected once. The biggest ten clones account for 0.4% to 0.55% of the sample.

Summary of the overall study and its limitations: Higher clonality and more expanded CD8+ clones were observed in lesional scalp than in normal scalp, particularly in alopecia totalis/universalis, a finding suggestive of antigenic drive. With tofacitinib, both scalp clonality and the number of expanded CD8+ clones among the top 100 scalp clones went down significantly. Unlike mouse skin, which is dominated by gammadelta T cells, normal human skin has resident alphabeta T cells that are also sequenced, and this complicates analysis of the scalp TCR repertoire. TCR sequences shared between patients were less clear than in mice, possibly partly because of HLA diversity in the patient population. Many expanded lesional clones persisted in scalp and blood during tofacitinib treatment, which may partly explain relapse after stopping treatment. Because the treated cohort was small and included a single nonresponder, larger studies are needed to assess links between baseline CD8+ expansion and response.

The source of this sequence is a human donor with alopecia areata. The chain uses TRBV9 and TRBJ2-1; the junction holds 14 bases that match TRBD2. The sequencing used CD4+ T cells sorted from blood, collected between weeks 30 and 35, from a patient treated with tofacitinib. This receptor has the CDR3 CASSVTPGLAGEEQFF. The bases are TGTGCCAGCAGCGTCACACCGGGACTAGCGGGGGAGGAGCAGTTCTTC. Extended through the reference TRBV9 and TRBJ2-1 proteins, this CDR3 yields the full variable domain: DSGVTQTPKHLITATGQRVTLRCSPRSGDLSVYWYQQSLDQGLQFLIQYYNGEERAKGNILERFSAQQFPDLHSELNLSSLELGDSALYFCASSVTPGLAGEEQFFGPGTRLTVL.